This TCR beta chain is from a study of T cell repertoires in cytomegalovirus infection. Study overall: A matching HLA type, together with CMV infection, was signaled by public TCR beta signatures.

J was trimmed by 0 bases and V by 4 bases; bases with no gene match: 4. Germline V CDR1 and CDR2: SEHNR, FQNEAQ (reference sequence). The CDR3 is made up of 15 amino acids. Study-wide findings and caveats: It was HLA-C-restricted CMV-specific TCR beta clonotypes that dominated the response ex vivo.

This clonotype has at least ten counts. What it binds is not known. TCRdb re-derived calls from the reads in MiXCR, one entry per CDR3 protein. The sample includes a few hundred thousand distinct CDR3 sequences, just under 25% seen only once; the top ten take 10% to 15%. The specimen comprised cultured PBMCs, sampled from culture after CMV antigen stimulation. The chain combines TRBV7-9 with TRBJ2-5; the match to TRBD1 covers 8 bases. The TCR was taken from a human donor in good health (CMV status not recorded). Some clones in this sample may be carry-over from other donors' samples. CDR3 sequence: CASSSGTGYQETQYF. CDR3 in DNA: TGTGCCAGCAGCTCTGGGACAGGTTACCAAGAGACCCAGTACTTC.